This T cell receptor beta chain was captured by sequencing in a study of shared clonotypes between healthy human individuals. Looking at the study overall: Each donor contributed plates that comprised three CD4 naive, three CD4 memory, two CD8 naive and one CD8 memory.

This CDR3 has 17 residues. Trimming removed 4 bases at V and 3 bases at J, with 22 bases between. CDR1 SEHNR and CDR2 FQNEAQ come from the germline V gene (reference sequence). Sequenced by immunoSEQ multiplex PCR; TCRdb stores in-frame clones only, minus some. The sample carries around 2,000,000 clones, about 95% recorded once. Positively selected for CCR7, the CD45RO-negative cells used as naive CD8 cells excluded terminally differentiated effector memory CD45RA+ cells. This chain links TRBV7-9 with TRBJ2-7; D unresolved. The clonotype comes from a young man in good health. The sequenced sample was naive CD8+ T cells sorted from blood. The CDR3 DNA follows: TGTGCCAGCAGCTCGTTGGACCCAGAAAGTAGGGTCTACGAGCAGTACTTC. Amino acid sequence: CASSSLDPESRVYEQYF.